This entry lists 24 T cell receptor beta chains sequenced from one sample in a study of human T cells and chemical hapten exposure. TCRdb re-called the RACE reads through MiXCR, storing one row per CDR3 protein. The sample consists of about 340,000 distinct CDR3 sequences, around 7% of them appearing once. Noted time point: patch test 1, 2 weeks after DPC sensitization. The treatment is: therapeutic diphenylcyclopropenone sensitization with weekly scalp DPC. The source material was whole blood, sampled in connection with sensitization to the hapten diphenylcyclopropenone (DPC). The receptors derive from a woman aged 18-30 years with alopecia areata. Some clones in this sample may be carry-over from other donors' samples.

This clonotype occurred many times. This chain joins TRBV24-1 and TRBJ2-1, with D perhaps matching TRBD1 (7 bases). Trimming took off 0 bases at V and 5 bases at J, with 16 bases between the two ends. This CDR3 spans 17 amino acids. CDR1 and CDR2 from the germline V gene are KGHDR and SFDVKD. This CDR3 reads CATSDLLARGEDNEQFF. As DNA, the CDR3 is TGTGCCACCAGTGATTTGCTCGCCAGGGGGGAAGACAATGAGCAGTTCTTC.

Only a few counts were recorded for this clonotype. The V gene is TRBV9, the J gene TRBJ2-3; D is uncertain. V was cut by 4 bases and J by 4 bases, with 10 bases left in between. The CDR3 sequence is 13 residues long. Looked up from germline, CDR1 is SGDLS and CDR2 is YYNGEE. The CDR3 here is CASSPFEADTQYF. CDR3 bases: TGTGCCAGCAGCCCCTTCGAGGCAGATACGCAGTATTTT.

At least ten counts were recorded for this clonotype. The chain has TRBV4-3 and TRBJ2-1; no reliable D call. Trimming stripped 1 base from V and 10 bases from J, with 8 bases between. The CDR3 has 12 residues. Germline V CDR1 and CDR2: LGHNA, YSLEER. The CDR3 DNA is TGCGCCAGCAGCCAAGGGAGTGACGAGCAGTTCTTC. This encodes CASSQGSDEQFF.

The chain couples TRBV12-3 or TRBV12-4 to TRBJ2-3; TRBD2 aligns across 8 bases. This CDR3 contains 15 residues. Trimming removed 4 bases from V and 4 bases from J; junction bases left unmatched: 7. The CDR3 DNA reads TGTGCCAGCAGTTCTCGGGGTAGCGGGGCAGATACGCAGTATTTT. It codes for CASSSRGSGADTQYF.

The V call is TRBV11-2, the J call TRBJ2-5; perhaps TRBD1 as D (6 bases). Germline assignment: CDR1 SGHAT and CDR2 FQNNGV. CDR3 size: 13 residues. V lost 5 bases, J lost 2 bases, and 9 bases lay in between. CDR3 in amino acids: CASSKQGQETQYF. The CDR3 bases are TGTGCCAGCAGCAAACAGGGACAAGAGACCCAGTACTTC.

This clonotype was observed a few times. The chain couples TRBV4-3 to TRBJ2-1, with 10 bases fitting TRBD2. Germline lookup yields CDR1 LGHNA and CDR2 YSLEER. After removal of 3 bases from V and 3 bases from J, the junction contained 2 bases not matched to a gene. The CDR3 has 15 residues. The CDR3 loop reads CASSHLAGDYNEQFF. For the CDR3, the DNA is TGCGCCAGCAGCCACCTAGCGGGGGACTACAATGAGCAGTTCTTC.

In its sample, this clonotype was seen a few times. V usage is TRBV12-3 or TRBV12-4 and J usage is TRBJ2-2; D call uncertain. Trimming removed 3 bases at V and 3 bases at J, with 8 bases between. The CDR3 is made up of 14 amino acids. DNA of the CDR3: TGTGCCAGCAGTTTGACTGGGTACACCGGGGAGCTGTTTTTT. Translating gives CASSLTGYTGELFF.

This clonotype was detected ten times or more. V usage is TRBV12-3 or TRBV12-4 and J usage is TRBJ2-3; D remains unclear. The CDR3 runs to 14 residues. V was shortened by 6 bases and J by 2 bases, with 12 bases between the two germline ends. In nucleotides, the CDR3 is TGTGCCAGCAGACGACTCGAGATCACAGATACGCAGTATTTT. Translating it yields CASRRLEITDTQYF.

This clonotype was seen only a few times. The CDR3: CSVELFSGGHSYEQYF. In nucleotides, the CDR3 is TGCAGCGTTGAGTTGTTCAGCGGGGGCCACTCCTACGAGCAGTACTTC. This chain joins TRBV29-1 and TRBJ2-7; 8 bases agree with TRBD2. The CDR3 is 16 residues long. Germline V gene data show CDR1 as SQVTM and CDR2 as ANQGSEA. V shed 3 bases and J 0 bases; nucleotides not matched to a gene: 10.

This clonotype showed up just a few times. The rearrangement links TRBV13 to TRBJ1-1; D might be TRBD1 (6 bases). This CDR3 has 16 amino acids. Germline CDR1 PRHDT, CDR2 FYEKMQ (reference sequence). Trimming left V 4 bases short and J 4 bases short, with 19 bases between. The CDR3 bases are TGTGCCAGCAGCTCCACTTCTACAGGGCCTGGCACTGAAGCTTTCTTT. It is translated as CASSSTSTGPGTEAFF. Supplemented by reference TRBV13 and TRBJ1-1, the full variable domain reads AAGVIQSPRHLIKEKRETATLKCYPIPRHDTVYWYQQGPGQDPQFLISFYEKMQSDKGSIPDRFSAQQFSDYHSELNMSSLELGDSALYFCASSSTSTGPGTEAFFGQGTRLTVV.

The chain carries TRBV6-5 and TRBJ1-1, with a tentative D call TRBD1 (6 bases). Germline V gene lookup returns CDR1 MNHEY and CDR2 SVGAGI. The CDR3 covers 13 residues. The ends were cut back, 5 bases at V and 7 bases at J, with 14 bases in the middle. The CDR3 here is CASSTYRAGEAFF. CDR3 sequence (DNA): TGTGCCAGCAGTACCTACAGGGCCGGTGAAGCTTTCTTT.

This chain joins TRBV10-2 and TRBJ2-5; D perhaps matches TRBD2 (6 bases). The V end was cut by 5 bases, the J end by 5 bases, with 15 bases between. Germline CDR1 and CDR2: WSHSY and SAAADI. The CDR3 consists of 14 residues. The CDR3 DNA is TGCGCCAGCAGTCCGACTAGTCTCGTGGAGACCCAGTACTTC. This gives the protein CASSPTSLVETQYF.

This clonotype was seen a few times. The V call is TRBV7-9, the J call TRBJ1-1; no definite D call. The V and J ends lost 5 bases and 10 bases respectively, with 20 bases between them. CDR3 length equals 14 residues. Germline values: CDR1 SEHNR, CDR2 FQNEAQ (reference sequence). The CDR3 loop reads CASSPTAVGSRAFF. The CDR3 region has the DNA TGTGCCAGCAGCCCCACCGCCGTGGGCTCGCGAGCTTTCTTT. Filled out from reference TRBV7-9 and TRBJ1-1, the complete variable domain reads DTGVSQNPRHKITKRGQNVTFRCDPISEHNRLYWYRQTLGQGPEFLTYFQNEAQLEKSRLLSDRFSAERPKGSFSTLEIQRTEQGDSAMYLCASSPTAVGSRAFFGQGTRLTVV.

This clonotype was found many times. The chain carries TRBV10-3 and TRBJ1-2; D possibly corresponds to TRBD1 (6 bases). V was trimmed by 11 bases and J by 6 bases, leaving 16 bases between them. The CDR3 has 12 amino acids. The germline V gene encodes CDR1 ENHRY and CDR2 SYGVKD. The CDR3 DNA reads TGTGCCTCGTCCCTACAGGGAGATGGCTACACCTTC. Protein product: CASSLQGDGYTF.

This clonotype was seen many times. As DNA, the CDR3 is TGCGCCAGCAGCTTTGGTAGTGAGGGCTCTGGAAACACCATATATTTT. Its protein product is CASSFGSEGSGNTIYF. The gene calls are TRBV5-1 and TRBJ1-3, with D hard to call. The CDR3 contains 16 residues. Germline CDR1 reads SGHRS; CDR2 reads YFSETQ. The V end was cut by 2 bases, the J end by 0 bases, with 12 bases between.

The chain carries TRBV7-2 and TRBJ2-3; D gene uncertain. V dropped 4 bases and J dropped 4 bases, with 9 bases sitting between them. The CDR3 is 13 residues long. Germline CDR1 and CDR2: SGHTA and FQGNSA. The CDR3 DNA reads as TGTGCCAGCAGCTATAATAGTCCAGATACGCAGTATTTT. This gives the protein CASSYNSPDTQYF. The full variable domain, with the rest looked up from reference TRBV7-2 and TRBJ2-3, is GAGVSQSPSNKVTEKGKDVELRCDPISGHTALYWYRQSLGQGLEFLIYFQGNSAPDKSGLPSDRFSAERTGGSVSTLTIQRTQQEDSAVYLCASSYNSPDTQYFGPGTRLTVL.

This clonotype was observed a handful of times. This chain links TRBV7-3 with TRBJ2-1, with 10 bases matching TRBD2. The CDR3 extends over 15 amino acids. The germline gives CDR1 SGHTA, CDR2 FQGTGA. Unmatched junction bases numbered 9, after V lost 5 bases and J lost 8 bases. CDR3 nucleotide sequence: TGTGCCAGCAGCGCCGGACTAGCGGAGTACGATGAGCAGTTCTTC. It yields the protein CASSAGLAEYDEQFF.

V gene TRBV4-1 combines with J gene TRBJ1-1; maybe TRBD1 (6 bases). The CDR3 loop spans 14 amino acids. The V gene's germline CDR1 is MGHRA and CDR2 YSYEKL. Trimming took 6 bases from V and 5 from J, leaving 16 bases between them. For the CDR3, the DNA is TGCGCCAGCAGAGGCACAGGGCGGCGGACTGAAGCTTTCTTT. It translates to CASRGTGRRTEAFF.

Ten or more counts support this clonotype. This chain connects TRBV28 to TRBJ2-5; TRBD1 or TRBD2 may be the D gene (5 bases each). The germline V gene encodes CDR1 MDHEN and CDR2 SYDVKM. The CDR3 is 15 amino acids. Trimming cost V 5 bases and J 5 bases, with 18 bases left between them. CDR3 protein: CASSPPMRGGETQYF. The CDR3 region has the DNA TGTGCCAGCAGTCCCCCAATGAGGGGTGGCGAGACCCAGTACTTC.

There are a few counts of this clonotype. V and J are TRBV5-1 and TRBJ1-5; 9 positions agree with TRBD1. The trim removed 2 bases at V and 3 bases at J, leaving 3 bases unmatched. The CDR3 length is 15 residues. Looked up from germline, CDR1 is SGHRS and CDR2 is YFSETQ. The CDR3 DNA is TGCGCCAGCAGCTTAGGGGACAGGGACAATCAGCCCCAGCATTTT. Its translation: CASSLGDRDNQPQHF.

This clonotype occurred many times. At one end the junction does not follow the germline gene, possibly because of a read error. This sequence joins TRBV18 and TRBJ2-3, with 7 bases identical to TRBD1. There are 14 residues in the CDR3. Germline CDR1 KGHSH, CDR2 LQKENI. As DNA, the CDR3 is TGCGCCAGCAGCCAAGGACAGGGCACAGATACGCAGTATTTT. Protein: CASSQGQGTDTQYF.

The CDR3 here is CSASGGTTDTQYF. CDR3 nucleotides: TGCAGTGCTAGCGGGGGAACCACAGATACGCAGTATTTT. This chain links TRBV20-1 with TRBJ2-3; possibly TRBD2 for D (6 bases). The CDR3 runs to 13 residues. V was cut by 3 bases and J by 2 bases, with 9 bases left in between. Germline-derived CDR1 and CDR2 are DFQATT and SNEGSKA (reference sequence).

This clonotype appeared many times. The chain recombines TRBV12-3 or TRBV12-4 with TRBJ1-1; no definite D call. This CDR3 comprises 12 residues. V lost 6 bases, J lost 7 bases, and 12 bases lay in between. As DNA, the CDR3 is TGTGCCAGCAGCCCAAATGGGAATGAAGCTTTCTTT. Residues: CASSPNGNEAFF.

The table lists this clonotype with many counts. The genes are TRBV29-1 and TRBJ2-6; a possible D gene is TRBD2 (6 bases). V shed 5 bases and J shed 1 base, with 9 bases lying between them. CDR1 and CDR2 from the germline V gene are SQVTM and ANQGSEA. This CDR3 has 14 amino acids. CDR3 region: CSVPGGSGANVLTF. Written as DNA, the CDR3 is TGCAGCGTTCCCGGAGGGTCTGGGGCCAACGTCCTGACTTTC.